Here is one T cell receptor beta chain with its context. What it binds is unknown. Profiling relied on immunoSEQ multiplex PCR, and the TCRdb table lists in-frame clones only, not all of them. The sample lists 85,000 to 110,000 clones, about 88% seen once, with approximately 2.8% in the top ten. This sample is drawn from a study of T cell clones after liver transplantation. Overall study context: Three of eight recipients were HCV-positive; others had non-autoimmune, non-viral indications.

V was cut by 2 bases and J by 6 bases, with 8 bases left in between. This CDR3 comprises 13 residues. In germline, CDR1 is MNHEY, CDR2 SMNVEV (reference sequence). General observations from the study: Graft donor-reactive T cells possibly entered the graft instead of undergoing deletion.

This chain joins TRBV27 and TRBJ2-1; no definite D call. This specimen consisted of CD4+ T cells from blood, obtained around 4 years after liver transplant. This sequence originates from a human patient who received a liver transplant. Some of the T cells might come from the graft donor. CDR3 sequence: CASSLEYPNEQFF. The CDR3 DNA sequence: TGTGCCAGCAGTTTAGAGTATCCCAATGAGCAGTTCTTC.